A single sample is the source of the 25 T cell receptor beta chains below, sequenced in a study of technical replicates of blood from a few donors. Generated by immunoSEQ multiplex PCR, the TCRdb table keeps only in-frame clones and is missing some. The sample consists of about 66,000 clones, roughly 90% of them appearing once. Sequenced sample: PBMCs. Receptors originate from a human donor in good health. Some clones in this sample may be carry-over from other donors' samples.

The rearrangement links TRBV5-4 to TRBJ2-5; 7 nucleotides agree with TRBD1. Trimming at V came to 1 base and at J to 5 bases, leaving 8 bases not matched to a gene. Germline-derived CDR1 and CDR2 are SGHNT and YYREEE (reference sequence). CDR3 length: 15 residues. CDR3 loop: CASSLKGALRETQYF. Here the CDR3 DNA reads TGTGCCAGCAGCTTGAAGGGGGCTCTTCGGGAGACCCAGTACTTC.

The genes are TRBV5-5 and TRBJ1-2; 8 nucleotides align to TRBD1. The CDR3 is 14 amino acids. V was clipped by 0 bases and J by 4 bases; unmatched bases: 2. Germline V gene sequence: CDR1 SGHKS, CDR2 YYEKEE (reference sequence). As DNA, the CDR3 is TGTGCCAGCAGCTTGGCAGGGGGCGCCTATGGCTACACCTTC. This translates into CASSLAGGAYGYTF.

This chain connects TRBV9 to TRBJ1-3, with D possibly matching TRBD1 (6 bases). CDR3 length: 14 residues. With 4 bases removed from V and 5 bases from J, the gap between germline ends came to 13 bases. Germline V gene sequence: CDR1 SGDLS, CDR2 YYNGEE. The CDR3 region is CASSPNRVRNTIYF. Written as DNA, the CDR3 is TGTGCCAGCAGCCCAAACAGGGTTAGAAACACCATATATTTT.

The chain recombines TRBV19 with TRBJ1-4; D perhaps matches TRBD1 (5 bases). Trimming removed 6 bases from V and 8 bases from J, with 19 bases in between. The germline V gene has CDR1 LNHDA and CDR2 SQIVND (reference sequence). The CDR3 sequence is 15 residues long. CDR3 bases: TGTGCCAGTAGACCCATGGCAGGGTTTAGAGAAAAACTGTTTTTT. This sequence encodes CASRPMAGFREKLFF.

The chain is built from TRBV6-1 and TRBJ2-7, with a weak D call TRBD2 (6 bases). The length of the CDR3 is 13 residues. V lost 6 bases and J lost 5, with 14 bases in between. From germline, CDR1 is MNHNS and CDR2 SASEGT. For the CDR3, the DNA is TGTGCCAGCAGCCGGACTTGGGGGGACGAGCAGTACTTC. Translating it yields CASSRTWGDEQYF.

The CDR3 DNA sequence: TGTGCCTGGAGTGGACAGTCCAATTCACCCCTCCACTTT. It specifies CAWSGQSNSPLHF. The chain links TRBV30 to TRBJ1-6; D is possibly TRBD1 (5 bases). This CDR3 spans 13 amino acids. Germline CDR1 reads GTSNPN; CDR2 reads SVGIG (reference sequence). V lost 1 base and J 7 bases, leaving 8 bases between the germline ends.

The J gene is TRBJ1-1, the V gene TRBV10-3, with 8 nucleotides matching TRBD1. The germline V gene encodes CDR1 ENHRY and CDR2 SYGVKD. This CDR3 has 14 residues. After removal of 6 bases from V and 1 base from J, the junction contained 4 bases not matched to a gene. CDR3 region: CAIRPGQENTEAFF. DNA of the CDR3: TGTGCCATCAGGCCGGGACAGGAGAACACTGAAGCTTTCTTT.

The genes are TRBV9 and TRBJ1-6; 8 bases agree with TRBD1. The CDR3 totals 17 residues. The J segment lost 2 bases and the V segment lost 3 bases, leaving 7 bases of the junction unmatched. CDR1 and CDR2 from the germline V gene are SGDLS and YYNGEE. The chain's CDR3 is CASSEGQVFPYNSPLHF. The CDR3 DNA sequence: TGTGCCAGCAGCGAGGGACAGGTCTTCCCCTATAATTCACCCCTCCACTTT.

The DNA of the CDR3 is TGTGCCAGCAGCGTAGCCAGCGGCCAATACAATGAGCAGTTCTTC. Its translation is CASSVASGQYNEQFF. The chain carries TRBV9 and TRBJ2-1; TRBD2 is a possible D gene (5 bases). The length of the CDR3 is 15 residues. Trimming removed 0 bases from V and 4 bases from J, with 11 bases in between. Germline CDR1 SGDLS, CDR2 YYNGEE. Filled out from reference TRBV9 and TRBJ2-1, the complete variable domain reads DSGVTQTPKHLITATGQRVTLRCSPRSGDLSVYWYQQSLDQGLQFLIQYYNGEERAKGNILERFSAQQFPDLHSELNLSSLELGDSALYFCASSVASGQYNEQFFGPGTRLTVL.

CDR3 sequence: CASSFVGDRGEKLFF. The CDR3 nucleotides read TGTGCCAGCAGCTTTGTTGGGGACAGGGGCGAAAAACTGTTTTTT. This chain connects TRBV11-2 to TRBJ1-4, with 10 nucleotides matching TRBD1. The CDR3 covers 15 residues. The germline V gene encodes CDR1 SGHAT and CDR2 FQNNGV. The V and J ends lost 3 bases and 8 bases, in that order; junction bases with no gene match: 6.

The chain recombines TRBV6-5 with TRBJ1-1; tentatively, D is TRBD1 (5 bases). The CDR3 sequence is 13 residues long. V lost 5 bases to trimming and J lost 8 bases, with 15 bases between them. Germline CDR1 is MNHEY and CDR2 is SVGAGI. The CDR3 sequence: CASSLAGTLEAFF. DNA of the CDR3: TGTGCCAGCAGTCTAGCCGGGACTCTGGAAGCTTTCTTT.

The table lists this clone with a count of one. The CDR3 DNA reads TGTGCCAGCAGACCCGGGACAGGCAATCAGCCCCAGCATTTT. Its protein is CASRPGTGNQPQHF. The chain joins TRBV2 to TRBJ1-5; 7 bases agree with TRBD1. CDR3 size: 14 residues. V lost 6 bases to trimming and J lost 2 bases; unmatched junction nucleotides: 4. Germline V gives CDR1 SNHLY, CDR2 FYNNEI.

The chain recombines TRBV4-3 with TRBJ2-1, with D uncertain. The germline gives CDR1 LGHNA, CDR2 YSLEER. Trimming left V 0 bases short and J 8 bases short, with 8 bases between. The CDR3 is 13 amino acids. Here the CDR3 reads CASSQERQDEQFF. For the CDR3, the DNA is TGCGCCAGCAGCCAAGAGAGGCAAGATGAGCAGTTCTTC.

This clone was seen only once. V and J are TRBV6-1 and TRBJ2-6, with 8 bases that match TRBD1. Germline V gene sequence: CDR1 MNHNS, CDR2 SASEGT. The trim removed 4 bases at V and 0 bases at J, leaving 5 bases unmatched. The CDR3 is made up of 17 amino acids. The CDR3 loop is CASSGGTGSSGANVLTF. The CDR3 DNA is TGTGCCAGCAGTGGGGGGACAGGAAGCTCTGGGGCCAACGTCCTGACTTTC.

This chain joins TRBV13 and TRBJ2-3, with 15 bases that match TRBD2. With V trimmed by 5 bases and J by 0 bases, 6 bases remained unmatched. The CDR3 contains 18 residues. CDR1 and CDR2 (germline): PRHDT, FYEKMQ (reference sequence). CDR3 loop: CASSPGLAGGLSTDTQYF. In DNA, the CDR3 is TGTGCCAGCAGCCCGGGACTAGCGGGGGGCCTAAGCACAGATACGCAGTATTTT.

The chain recombines TRBV7-2 with TRBJ2-2; 8 bases line up with TRBD2. Germline values: CDR1 SGHTA, CDR2 FQGNSA. V was clipped by 1 base and J by 0 bases; unmatched bases: 1. The CDR3 is 16 amino acids. The CDR3 loop is CASSLGSGANTGELFF. Written as DNA, the CDR3 is TGTGCCAGCAGCTTAGGTAGCGGGGCGAACACCGGGGAGCTGTTTTTT.

The chain carries TRBV6-6 and TRBJ1-2, with D perhaps TRBD1 (6 bases). V gave up 0 bases and J gave up 8 bases, with 10 bases separating them. The germline V gene encodes CDR1 MNHNY and CDR2 SVGAGI (reference sequence). This CDR3 has 13 residues. The CDR3 reads CASSYSYRDGYTF. In DNA form, the CDR3 reads TGTGCCAGCAGTTACTCCTACAGGGACGGCTACACCTTC.

The CDR3 is CASSAGTGPTEAFF. The CDR3 DNA follows: TGCGCCAGCAGCGCCGGGACAGGGCCCACTGAAGCTTTCTTT. The chain links TRBV5-1 to TRBJ1-1, with 9 bases matching TRBD1. The ends lost 4 bases at V and 4 bases at J; junction bases unmatched: 5. The CDR3 covers 14 residues. CDR1 SGHRS and CDR2 YFSETQ come from the germline V gene.

DNA for the CDR3: TGTGCCAGCAGCGCGTGGGGGGGGCGAGAGCAGTTCTTC. Its translation: CASSAWGGREQFF. V and J are TRBV9 and TRBJ2-1; D is possibly TRBD2 (7 bases). Looked up from germline, CDR1 is SGDLS and CDR2 is YYNGEE. Trimming took 3 bases from V and 10 from J, leaving 14 bases between them. The CDR3 has 13 amino acids.

The CDR3 nucleotides read TGTGCCAGCAGTTACTCCGGGGGTAACACTGAAGCTTTCTTT. It codes for CASSYSGGNTEAFF. V and J are TRBV6-5 and TRBJ1-1, with D tentatively TRBD1 (5 bases). The germline V gene encodes CDR1 MNHEY and CDR2 SVGAGI. Trimming took 0 bases from V and 2 from J, leaving 7 bases between them. The CDR3 is 14 amino acids.

The V gene is TRBV15, the J gene TRBJ2-1, with a possible D match to TRBD2 (5 bases). Trimming removed 1 base from V and 9 bases from J, with 10 bases in between. CDR1 and CDR2 from the germline V gene are LNHNV and YYDKDF (reference sequence). The CDR3 consists of 13 residues. The CDR3 reads CATSRAGRTEQFF. In DNA form, the CDR3 reads TGTGCCACCAGCAGAGCTGGGAGAACTGAGCAGTTCTTC.

This sequence joins TRBV15 and TRBJ2-7; 8 nucleotides align to TRBD2. Germline CDR1 and CDR2: LNHNV and YYDKDF (reference sequence). This CDR3 has 16 residues. Trimming cost V 3 bases and J 7 bases; bases outside gene matches: 14. CDR3 sequence: CATSSPRGAIRREQYF. The CDR3 coding sequence is TGTGCCACCAGCAGCCCGCGGGGGGCCATTCGCCGGGAGCAGTACTTC. Full variable domain (outside the CDR3, taken from reference TRBV15 and TRBJ2-7): DAMVIQNPRYQVTQFGKPVTLSCSQTLNHNVMYWYQQKSSQAPKLLFHYYDKDFNNEADTPDNFQSRRPNTSFCFLDIRSPGLGDTAMYLCATSSPRGAIRREQYFGPGTRLTVT.

The rearrangement uses TRBV5-5 and TRBJ1-1, with D possibly TRBD1 on 6 matching bases. The CDR3 length is 14 residues. Germline-derived CDR1 and CDR2 are SGHKS and YYEKEE (reference sequence). V lost 2 bases and J lost 4, with 12 bases in between. CDR3 amino acids: CASSFGQQGTEAFF. CDR3 sequence (DNA): TGTGCCAGCAGCTTTGGGCAACAGGGCACTGAAGCTTTCTTT.

CDR3 sequence: CSVDFGGAPTDTQYF. The CDR3 nucleotides read TGCAGCGTTGATTTCGGGGGGGCACCCACAGATACGCAGTATTTT. The chain uses TRBV29-1 and TRBJ2-3, with 8 positions matching TRBD2. Trimming took 3 bases from V and 2 from J; bases not matched to a gene: 7. CDR1 is SQVTM, CDR2 ANQGSEA, per germline. CDR3 length: 15 residues.

The genes are TRBV9 and TRBJ2-5; 7 bases match TRBD2. Germline trimming cut 3 bases from V and 0 bases from J; bases unmatched to any gene: 8. This CDR3 has 16 residues. Germline CDR1 SGDLS, CDR2 YYNGEE. CDR3 residues: CASSAFAGGNQETQYF. The CDR3 DNA follows: TGTGCCAGCAGCGCTTTCGCCGGGGGGAACCAAGAGACCCAGTACTTC.